The table lists the clone carrying this T cell receptor (beta chain) with many counts. Its antigen remains unknown. These data belong to a study of CD8 T cells in ankylosing spondylitis. General study results and limits: A motif of 7 to 9 highly homologous TCR beta variants was seen as apparently characteristic of ankylosing spondylitis blood. Disease-linked clones were reportedly significantly enriched in matched ankylosing spondylitis synovial fluid. Disease-linked clones had a CD8+ phenotype and relatively low frequency in peripheral blood. Some motif variants had been reported before (in reactive arthritis synovial fluid and blood).

Quantitative 5'-RACE was performed with molecular barcodes, and it yielded the TCR beta libraries. TCRdb called the 5' RACE reads again in MiXCR, with one record for every CDR3 protein. The table has a few hundred thousand distinct CDR3 sequences, 7.5% to 9% seen once. This TCR was recovered from a male donor with ankylosing spondylitis. Sequencing used blood, either unsorted or a sorted T cell fraction (not recorded which).

CDR3: CSAIRTGAHEQYF. CDR3 nucleotides: TGCAGCGCCATACGGACAGGCGCTCACGAGCAGTACTTC. The chain has TRBV29-1 and TRBJ2-7, with 7 positions matching TRBD1. Trimming cost V 7 bases and J 5 bases; bases outside gene matches: 11. Germline values: CDR1 SQVTM, CDR2 ANQGSEA. The CDR3 contains 13 residues.